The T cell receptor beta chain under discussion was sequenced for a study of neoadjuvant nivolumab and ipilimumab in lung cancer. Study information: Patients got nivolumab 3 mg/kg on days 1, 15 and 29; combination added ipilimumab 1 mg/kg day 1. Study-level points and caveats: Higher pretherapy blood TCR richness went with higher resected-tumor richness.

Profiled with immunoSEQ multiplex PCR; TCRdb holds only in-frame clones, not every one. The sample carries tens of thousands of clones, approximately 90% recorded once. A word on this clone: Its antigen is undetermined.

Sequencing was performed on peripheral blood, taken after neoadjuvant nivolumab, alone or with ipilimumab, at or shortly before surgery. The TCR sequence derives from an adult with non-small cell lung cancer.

The CDR3 is CASSLQGTFNSPLHF. The DNA of the CDR3 is TGCGCCAGCAGCTTGCAGGGTACCTTTAATTCACCCCTCCACTTT. The chain employs TRBV5-1 and TRBJ1-6; perhaps TRBD1 as D (5 bases). The germline V gene encodes CDR1 SGHRS and CDR2 YFSETQ. This CDR3 region has 15 residues. Between the trimmed V and J ends, which lost 1 base and 6 bases, there was a span of 11 bases.